Sequencing of this T cell receptor (beta chain) was carried out in a study of tumor T cells in aggressive B-cell lymphoma. Generated by immunoSEQ multiplex PCR, the TCRdb table keeps only in-frame clones and is missing some. The table includes 8,000 to 9,500 clones, roughly 85% detected once. CDR1 and CDR2 (germline): SGHRS, YFSETQ. The CDR3 totals 15 residues. Losses at the gene ends were 0 bases for V and 4 bases for J; bases not matched to a gene: 4. The receptor was isolated from an adult with diffuse large B cell lymphoma. The sequenced sample was tumor tissue. The gene calls are TRBV5-1 and TRBJ2-1; TRBD2 aligns across 7 bases. The CDR3 loop reads CASSLGAGTYNEQFF. The CDR3 nucleotides read TGCGCCAGCAGCTTGGGAGCGGGGACTTACAATGAGCAGTTCTTC.